The 32 T cell receptor beta chains presented below share a single source sample, sequenced in a study of T cell responses to AZD1222 COVID-19 vaccine. TCRdb keeps only in-frame clones here, not all; method: immunoSEQ multiplex PCR. The data show roughly 99,000 clones, about 90% seen once. Sequences were derived from peripheral blood, sampled on day 0 of AZD1222 vaccination. The receptors originated from an adult in good health.

The rearrangement uses TRBV30 and TRBJ1-6; D possibly corresponds to TRBD1 (5 bases). V was trimmed by 4 bases and J by 7 bases, leaving 17 bases between them. CDR1 GTSNPN and CDR2 SVGIG come from the germline V gene (reference sequence). This CDR3 region has 15 residues. The CDR3 nucleotides are TGTGCCTGGACCCTGTACGCGGCAGGGAATTCACCCCTCCACTTT. It translates to CAWTLYAAGNSPLHF.

The rearrangement uses TRBV27 and TRBJ2-6; perhaps D is TRBD1 or TRBD2 (5 bases each). This CDR3 has 18 amino acids. Trimming cost V 2 bases and J 2 bases, with 16 bases left between them. Germline CDR1 reads MNHEY; CDR2 reads SMNVEV (reference sequence). CDR3 DNA: TGTGCCAGCAGTTTAAGTTGGGGGTCGGAGGCTGGGGCCAACGTCCTGACTTTC. This gives the protein CASSLSWGSEAGANVLTF.

The rearrangement links TRBV19 to TRBJ2-1; 7 positions match TRBD1. The CDR3 extends over 14 amino acids. Germline CDR1 LNHDA, CDR2 SQIVND (reference sequence). V gave up 7 bases and J gave up 4 bases; unmatched junction bases: 7. The CDR3 loop reads CASIARGLYNEQFF. CDR3 nucleotide sequence: TGTGCCAGTATCGCCAGGGGGTTGTACAATGAGCAGTTCTTC.

V gene TRBV4-3 combines with J gene TRBJ2-2, with D uncertain. Deletions cut 2 bases from V and 3 bases from J, with 13 bases between. The V gene's germline CDR1 is LGHNA and CDR2 YSLEER. The CDR3 contains 16 residues. CDR3 loop: CASSQQAGRDTGELFF. The CDR3 DNA is TGCGCCAGCAGCCAACAAGCCGGAAGGGACACCGGGGAGCTGTTTTTT.

The CDR3 sequence is CASSLVAERNEKLFF. CDR3 nucleotides: TGTGCCAGCAGCTTAGTCGCAGAAAGAAATGAAAAACTGTTTTTT. V and J are TRBV7-2 and TRBJ1-4; unclear D gene. The V end lost 1 base, the J end lost 5 bases, and 11 bases lay between the germline ends. The CDR3 is 15 residues long. CDR1 and CDR2 from the germline V gene are SGHTA and FQGNSA. Full variable domain (rest looked up from reference TRBV7-2 and TRBJ1-4): GAGVSQSPSNKVTEKGKDVELRCDPISGHTALYWYRQSLGQGLEFLIYFQGNSAPDKSGLPSDRFSAERTGGSVSTLTIQRTQQEDSAVYLCASSLVAERNEKLFFGSGTQLSVL.

This chain uses TRBV25-1 with TRBJ2-2; 7 nucleotides match TRBD2. This CDR3 is built from 16 residues. V was pared by 6 bases and J by 0 bases, with 7 bases of the junction left unmatched. Germline V gene data show CDR1 as MGHDK and CDR2 as SYGVNS. As DNA, the CDR3 is TGTGCCAGCAGGTCCCTAGCGGCGCCGAACACCGGGGAGCTGTTTTTT. Protein: CASRSLAAPNTGELFF. The full variable domain, in which reference TRBV25-1 and TRBJ2-2 provide the parts outside the CDR3, is EADIYQTPRYLVIGTGKKITLECSQTMGHDKMYWYQQDPGMELHLIHYSYGVNSTEKGDLSSESTVSRIRTEHFPLTLESARPSHTSQYLCASRSLAAPNTGELFFGEGSRLTVL.

The chain recombines TRBV5-1 with TRBJ2-1; TRBD1 might be the D (5 bases). Germline loops: CDR1 SGHRS, CDR2 YFSETQ. V lost 5 bases to trimming and J lost 7 bases, with 13 bases between them. This CDR3 has 13 amino acids. CDR3: CASRSRVSNEQFF. The CDR3 bases are TGCGCCAGCAGATCCAGGGTATCGAATGAGCAGTTCTTC.

This chain uses TRBV18 with TRBJ2-1; TRBD1 aligns across 8 bases. Germline CDR1 and CDR2: KGHSH and LQKENI. There are 15 residues in the CDR3. V lost 4 bases to trimming and J lost 5 bases; unmatched junction nucleotides: 7. Written as DNA, the CDR3 is TGTGCCAGCTCACAAACGGGACAGGATGACAATGAGCAGTTCTTC. It yields the protein CASSQTGQDDNEQFF.

The chain carries TRBV27 and TRBJ2-5, with TRBD2 identical over 11 bases. The CDR3 has 15 residues. The V segment lost 8 bases and the J segment 2 bases; nucleotides outside the gene matches: 7. The germline CDR1 and CDR2 sequences are MNHEY and SMNVEV (reference sequence). The CDR3 loop is CASAPRLAGQETQYF. DNA of the CDR3: TGTGCCAGCGCCCCTAGACTAGCGGGGCAAGAGACCCAGTACTTC.

This clone has only a few counts. V gene TRBV5-6 combines with J gene TRBJ1-2; 9 positions match TRBD1. Germline CDR1 SGHDT, CDR2 YYEEEE. CDR3 size: 15 residues. Unmatched junction bases numbered 7, after V lost 2 bases and J lost 5 bases. CDR3 sequence: CASSFRDRVGYGYTF. The CDR3, as DNA: TGTGCCAGCAGCTTCCGGGACAGGGTAGGGTATGGCTACACCTTC.

The chain is built from TRBV7-9 and TRBJ2-7; 12 bases are a match to TRBD2. The trim removed 6 bases at V and 5 bases at J, leaving 14 bases unmatched. In germline, CDR1 is SEHNR, CDR2 FQNEAQ (reference sequence). CDR3 length equals 17 residues. CDR3 loop: CASRLTSGSFGINEQYF. Written as DNA, the CDR3 is TGTGCCAGCAGACTGACTAGCGGGAGTTTTGGGATCAACGAGCAGTACTTC.

This clone has a single count. V gene TRBV12-5 combines with J gene TRBJ2-1; D unclear. This CDR3 spans 11 amino acids. The ends were cut back, 9 bases at V and 6 bases at J, with 9 bases in the middle. Germline-derived CDR1 and CDR2 are LGHNT and FRNRAP. In DNA form, the CDR3 reads TGTGCTAGCTCTCAGAGCAATGAGCAGTTCTTC. Translating gives CASSQSNEQFF.

The chain joins TRBV11-3 to TRBJ2-7, with TRBD2 matching 8 bases. The length of the CDR3 is 14 residues. Germline V gene data show CDR1 as SGHNT and CDR2 as YENEEA. Trimming at V came to 1 base and at J to 3 bases, leaving 2 bases not matched to a gene. The CDR3 nucleotides are TGTGCCAGCAGCTTAGGTAGCGGGAACTACGAGCAGTACTTC. This gives the protein CASSLGSGNYEQYF.

This CDR3 is CASSESLGGVGTEAFF. The CDR3 DNA follows: TGTGCCAGCAGTGAATCGCTTGGGGGGGTGGGCACTGAAGCTTTCTTT. The V and J genes are TRBV25-1 and TRBJ1-1, with D possibly matching TRBD1 (5 bases). This CDR3 is 16 amino acids long. CDR1 and CDR2 (germline): MGHDK, SYGVNS. V shed 1 base and J shed 4 bases, with 16 bases lying between them.

The chain carries TRBV28 and TRBJ1-1; D is possibly TRBD1 (5 bases). Trimming took 10 bases from V and 1 from J, leaving 10 bases between them. Germline V lookup: CDR1 MDHEN, CDR2 SYDVKM. CDR3 length: 12 residues. CDR3 protein: CATGLTNTEAFF. The DNA of the CDR3 is TGTGCCACAGGGCTTACGAACACTGAAGCTTTCTTT.

The CDR3 nucleotides are TGTGCCAGCAGCTCAGACCGACTAGCGGGGCTCACAGATACGCAGTATTTT. Protein: CASSSDRLAGLTDTQYF. The genes are TRBV7-2 and TRBJ2-3; 11 bases are a match to TRBD2. The trim removed 4 bases at V and 2 bases at J, leaving 8 bases unmatched. Germline V CDR1 and CDR2: SGHTA, FQGNSA. The CDR3 has 17 residues.

A single count supports this clone. The chain combines TRBV27 with TRBJ1-1, with 11 nucleotides matching TRBD1. The V and J ends lost 5 bases and 2 bases, in that order; junction bases with no gene match: 10. This CDR3 spans 17 amino acids. The germline V gene has CDR1 MNHEY and CDR2 SMNVEV (reference sequence). The CDR3 sequence is CASSPASGQGANTEAFF. The CDR3 DNA follows: TGTGCCAGCAGTCCAGCCTCCGGACAGGGGGCTAACACTGAAGCTTTCTTT.

J is TRBJ1-2 and V is TRBV12-3 or TRBV12-4; 7 nucleotides match TRBD1. J gave up 6 bases and V 5 bases, and 3 bases lay outside the gene matches. The CDR3 has 12 amino acids. CDR3 in amino acids: CASSETGDGYTF. The CDR3 DNA reads as TGTGCCAGCAGTGAAACAGGGGATGGCTACACCTTC.

This chain joins TRBV7-2 and TRBJ1-2, with TRBD1 as a possible D gene (5 bases). This CDR3 contains 14 residues. The germline V gene has CDR1 SGHTA and CDR2 FQGNSA. V lost 6 bases to trimming and J lost 5 bases, with 16 bases between them. The CDR3, as DNA: TGTGCCAGCAGACCTCCGGCCCAGGGTTATGGCTACACCTTC. As protein: CASRPPAQGYGYTF.

The chain combines TRBV7-8 with TRBJ2-7; D is uncertain. The CDR3 contains 13 residues. Germline CDR1 is SGHVS and CDR2 is FQNEAQ. With 6 bases removed from V and 4 bases from J, the gap between germline ends came to 13 bases. The chain's CDR3 is CASSSRLSYEQYF. The CDR3 bases are TGTGCCAGCAGTTCCCGACTTTCATACGAGCAGTACTTC.

The chain employs TRBV4-1 and TRBJ1-6; D gene ambiguous. The germline V gene has CDR1 MGHRA and CDR2 YSYEKL. Trimming stripped 0 bases from V and 0 bases from J, with 15 bases between. The length of the CDR3 is 19 residues. CDR3 sequence reads: CASSQDDGRGRSYNSPLHF. As DNA, the CDR3 is TGCGCCAGCAGCCAAGATGACGGACGCGGCCGCTCCTATAATTCACCCCTCCACTTT.

This clone was detected a few times. The chain links TRBV6-2 or TRBV6-3 to TRBJ2-2; TRBD2 matches 12 bases. The CDR3 is made up of 16 amino acids. J was trimmed by 7 bases and V by 4 bases; bases with no gene match: 7. CDR1 is MNHEY and CDR2 is SVGEGT in the germline V gene. The CDR3 region is CASSSTTSGRYGELFF. CDR3 nucleotide sequence: TGTGCCAGCAGTTCCACGACTAGCGGGAGATACGGGGAGCTGTTTTTT.

V and J are TRBV29-1 and TRBJ1-3, with D tentatively TRBD1 (5 bases). Germline CDR1 SQVTM, CDR2 ANQGSEA. The CDR3 spans 13 residues. The V gene lost 6 bases and the J gene lost 2 bases, with 11 bases spanning the gap. CDR3 region: CSVMTVAGNTIYF. The CDR3 DNA reads TGCAGCGTGATGACAGTCGCTGGAAACACCATATATTTT. The full variable domain, completed using reference TRBV29-1 and TRBJ1-3, is SAVISQKPSRDICQRGTSLTIQCQVDSQVTMMFWYRQQPGQSLTLIATANQGSEATYESGFVIDKFPISRPNLTFSTLTVSNMSPEDSSIYLCSVMTVAGNTIYFGEGSWLTVV.

The chain employs TRBV19 and TRBJ1-3, with D tentatively TRBD1 (5 bases). CDR1 is LNHDA, CDR2 SQIVND, per germline (reference sequence). The CDR3 has 16 amino acids. V lost 4 bases to trimming and J lost 4 bases, with 17 bases between them. The CDR3 DNA reads as TGTGCCAGTAGTACACTCCTATCAGGGTTCGGAAACACCATATATTTT. It yields the protein CASSTLLSGFGNTIYF.

V gene TRBV5-6 combines with J gene TRBJ2-1, with 11 bases identical to TRBD2. The CDR3 loop spans 16 amino acids. The V segment lost 3 bases and the J segment 7 bases; nucleotides outside the gene matches: 9. CDR1 is SGHDT, CDR2 YYEEEE, per germline. The CDR3 reads CASSSDSGRARNEQFF. CDR3 bases: TGTGCCAGCAGCTCAGATAGCGGGAGGGCGCGAAATGAGCAGTTCTTC.

This chain links TRBV27 with TRBJ2-3; D remains ambiguous. The length of the CDR3 is 12 residues. With 3 bases removed from V and 9 bases from J, the gap between germline ends came to 10 bases. The germline CDR1 and CDR2 sequences are MNHEY and SMNVEV (reference sequence). DNA of the CDR3: TGTGCCAGCAGTTTTCCCCAGGCCACGCAGTATTTT. Translating gives CASSFPQATQYF.

The chain recombines TRBV5-6 with TRBJ2-7; 11 nucleotides match TRBD2. The CDR3 sequence is 16 residues long. From germline, CDR1 is SGHDT and CDR2 YYEEEE. With 3 bases clipped from V and 4 bases from J, the junction kept 9 bases outside the gene matches. CDR3 nucleotides: TGTGCCAGCAGCTACTTTAAGGGGACTAGCGGATACGAGCAGTACTTC. Its protein product is CASSYFKGTSGYEQYF.

The rearrangement uses TRBV12-3 or TRBV12-4 and TRBJ2-2, with TRBD1 as a possible D gene (6 bases). This CDR3 region has 13 residues. The V end lost 6 bases, the J end lost 6 bases, and 11 bases lay between the germline ends. CDR3 sequence reads: CASSKYRAGELFF. In DNA, the CDR3 is TGTGCCAGCAGCAAATACAGGGCCGGGGAGCTGTTTTTT.

The chain recombines TRBV19 with TRBJ1-2; perhaps TRBD1 as D (6 bases). V dropped 3 bases and J dropped 7 bases, with 15 bases sitting between them. The CDR3 sequence is 14 residues long. The germline V gene has CDR1 LNHDA and CDR2 SQIVND (reference sequence). The DNA of the CDR3 is TGTGCCAGTAGTATTCCTCGGACAGCGGGTGGCTACACCTTC. Translating it yields CASSIPRTAGGYTF.

This clone was seen a few times. This rearrangement joins TRBV11-2 to TRBJ2-7, with 15 positions matching TRBD2. The CDR3 runs 14 residues. V dropped 11 bases and J dropped 6; count of bases not matched to a gene: 8. Germline V CDR1 and CDR2: SGHAT, FQNNGV. The CDR3: CASVGTSGRFEQYF. The DNA of the CDR3 is TGTGCCTCCGTGGGGACTAGCGGGAGGTTCGAGCAGTACTTC.

The J gene is TRBJ2-3, the V gene TRBV4-2; the D call may be TRBD1 or TRBD2 (5 bases each). V lost 1 base to trimming and J lost 4 bases, with 15 bases between them. This CDR3 has 16 amino acids. Germline V gives CDR1 LGHNA, CDR2 YNFKEQ. CDR3: CASSQVGTSGSDTQYF. The CDR3, as DNA: TGTGCCAGCAGCCAAGTAGGGACCTCTGGGTCAGATACGCAGTATTTT.

The V and J genes are TRBV20-1 and TRBJ2-1; 9 nucleotides agree with TRBD2. Germline lookup yields CDR1 DFQATT and CDR2 SNEGSKA (reference sequence). V shed 3 bases, J shed 7 bases, and the junction held 10 bases outside the gene matches. The length of the CDR3 is 15 residues. CDR3 amino acids: CSASDLAGGDNEQFF. The CDR3 nucleotides read TGCAGTGCTAGTGATCTTGCGGGAGGGGATAATGAGCAGTTCTTC.